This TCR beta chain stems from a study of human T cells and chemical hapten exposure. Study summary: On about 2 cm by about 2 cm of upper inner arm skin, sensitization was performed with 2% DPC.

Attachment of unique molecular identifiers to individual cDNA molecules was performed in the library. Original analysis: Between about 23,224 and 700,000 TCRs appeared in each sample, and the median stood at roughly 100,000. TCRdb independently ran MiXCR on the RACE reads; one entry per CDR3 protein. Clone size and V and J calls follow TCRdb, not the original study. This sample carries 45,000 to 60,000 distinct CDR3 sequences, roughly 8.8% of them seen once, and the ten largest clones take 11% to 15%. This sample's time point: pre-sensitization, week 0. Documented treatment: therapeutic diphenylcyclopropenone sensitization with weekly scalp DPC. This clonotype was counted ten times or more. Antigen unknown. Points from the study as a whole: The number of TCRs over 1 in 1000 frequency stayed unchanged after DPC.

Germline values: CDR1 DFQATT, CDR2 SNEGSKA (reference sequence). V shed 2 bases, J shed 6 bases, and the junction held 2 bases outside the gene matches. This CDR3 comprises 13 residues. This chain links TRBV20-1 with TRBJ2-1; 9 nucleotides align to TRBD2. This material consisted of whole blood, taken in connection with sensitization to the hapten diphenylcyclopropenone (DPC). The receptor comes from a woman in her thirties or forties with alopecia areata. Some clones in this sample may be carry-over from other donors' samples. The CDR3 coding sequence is TGCAGTGCTAGAACGGGACTAGCCAATGAGCAGTTCTTC. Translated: CSARTGLANEQFF.